One and the same sample provided the 27 T cell receptor beta chains below, sequenced in a study of T cells in Graves' hyperthyroidism and ophthalmopathy. Researchers amplified the TCR beta CDR3 regions from RNA transcripts. Initially, a first-round RT-PCR of the TCR CDR3 employed the HTBI primer set. TCRdb processed the multiplex PCR reads anew with MiXCR; each CDR3 protein has one entry. This sample carries a few hundred thousand distinct CDR3 sequences, around an eighth of them seen once, and the ten largest clones take around 21%. Sequenced input: blood. The receptors were gathered from a man aged 25-45 years with Graves' hyperthyroidism that later progressed to Graves' ophthalmopathy.

On this clonotype: A much larger clone sits a single nucleotide away, making a read error possible. The chain is built from TRBV3-1 and TRBJ2-1; D perhaps matches TRBD2 (5 bases). Germline values: CDR1 LGHDT, CDR2 YNNKEL (reference sequence). The CDR3 length is 14 residues. V was shortened by 5 bases and J by 7 bases, with 15 bases between the two germline ends. Here the CDR3 reads CASSEAPTRNEQFF. The CDR3, as DNA: TGTGCCAGCAGCGAAGCCCCCACTAGGAATGAGCAGTTCTTC.

This clonotype has only a few counts. The chain recombines TRBV6-1 with TRBJ1-6, with TRBD1 identical over 7 bases. Losses at the gene ends were 3 bases for V and 3 bases for J; bases not matched to a gene: 14. The CDR3 extends over 19 amino acids. Germline values: CDR1 MNHNS, CDR2 SASEGT. The CDR3: CASSDQGDSRTLYNSPLHF. The CDR3 nucleotides read TGTGCCAGCAGTGATCAGGGGGACAGCCGAACCCTCTATAATTCACCCCTCCACTTT.

The CDR3 reads CASRVRGHQYNEQFF. CDR3 sequence (DNA): TGCGCCAGCCGCGTAAGGGGACACCAATACAATGAGCAGTTCTTC. The rearrangement uses TRBV5-1 and TRBJ2-1; D is perhaps TRBD1 (6 bases). The CDR3 extends over 15 amino acids. Trimming took 7 bases from V and 4 from J, leaving 18 bases between them. Germline V gene lookup returns CDR1 SGHRS and CDR2 YFSETQ. The whole variable domain, filled in from reference TRBV5-1 and TRBJ2-1, reads KAGVTQTPRYLIKTRGQQVTLSCSPISGHRSVSWYQQTPGQGLQFLFEYFSETQRNKGNFPGRFSGRQFSNSRSEMNVSTLELGDSALYLCASRVRGHQYNEQFFGPGTRLTVL.

This clonotype was seen a few times. The rearrangement links TRBV19 to TRBJ2-7; D is possibly TRBD2 (5 bases). Germline loops: CDR1 LNHDA, CDR2 SQIVND (reference sequence). This CDR3 has 14 residues. V was shortened by 8 bases and J by 4 bases, with 18 bases between the two germline ends. CDR3 in DNA: TGTGCCAGTGCTGTAGCCGGGGAAGGTTACGAGCAGTACTTC. This gives the protein CASAVAGEGYEQYF.

This clonotype was seen at least ten times. The chain recombines TRBV20-1 with TRBJ2-7; no reliable D call. CDR1 is DFQATT, CDR2 SNEGSKA, per germline (reference sequence). Trimming shortened V by 3 bases and J by 4 bases, and 4 bases separated the two germline ends. The CDR3 spans 10 residues. The CDR3 bases are TGCAGTGCTAGTGATTACGAGCAGTACTTC. Translating it yields CSASDYEQYF.

This clonotype was recorded at least ten times. The chain combines TRBV27 with TRBJ2-3; D is possibly TRBD1 or TRBD2 (5 bases each). Trimming left V 1 base short and J 9 bases short, with 11 bases between. CDR1 and CDR2 from the germline V gene are MNHEY and SMNVEV (reference sequence). The CDR3 contains 13 residues. The CDR3 DNA reads as TGTGCCAGCAGTTTATACCGGGACCTAACGCAGTATTTT. Protein sequence: CASSLYRDLTQYF.

The table lists this clonotype with many counts. This chain connects TRBV6-1 to TRBJ1-2, with D unclear. The V gene lost 0 bases and the J gene lost 5 bases, with 4 bases spanning the gap. There are 12 residues in the CDR3. Per germline, CDR1 MNHNS and CDR2 SASEGT. The CDR3 loop is CASSEAGYGYTF. The CDR3 nucleotides are TGTGCCAGCAGTGAAGCTGGTTATGGCTACACCTTC.

The chain is built from TRBV7-9 and TRBJ2-7; a weak D match, TRBD2 (5 bases). Trimming pared 1 base from V and 0 bases from J, leaving 13 bases between. The CDR3 has 16 amino acids. CDR1 and CDR2 from the germline V gene are SEHNR and FQNEAQ (reference sequence). The CDR3 DNA sequence: TGTGCCAGCAGCTTAGTAGCCGGGGTCCGCTCCTACGAGCAGTACTTC. It translates to CASSLVAGVRSYEQYF.

A few counts support this clonotype. J is TRBJ1-1 and V is TRBV6-5, with D unclear. This CDR3 is 15 amino acids long. The V gene's germline CDR1 is MNHEY and CDR2 SVGAGI. The V gene lost 2 bases and the J gene lost 1 base, with 11 bases spanning the gap. The CDR3 loop is CASSYTRAWNTEAFF. In DNA form, the CDR3 reads TGTGCCAGCAGTTACACGCGTGCATGGAACACTGAAGCTTTCTTT.

This clonotype was observed a single time. A much larger clone differs from this one at a single base, so this may be a read error. The chain carries TRBV20-1 and TRBJ2-1; 12 bases align to TRBD2. Germline-derived CDR1 and CDR2 are DFQATT and SNEGSKA (reference sequence). The CDR3 has 15 residues. CDR3 sequence (DNA): TGCAGTGCTAGAAGACTAGCGGGGGCAGGTAATGAGGAGTTCTTC. This encodes CSARRLAGAGNEEFF.

The table lists this clonotype with a few counts. A clone one base away is much larger, so this may be a read error. The chain recombines TRBV12-3 or TRBV12-4 with TRBJ1-1, with TRBD1 as a possible D gene (5 bases). V was trimmed by 7 bases and J by 6 bases, leaving 18 bases between them. The CDR3 runs 14 residues. CDR3 sequence (DNA): TGTGCCAGCATGGAAGAAGTGGGGGTGCCTGAAGCTTTCTTT. Its protein product is CASMEEVGVPEAFF.

This clonotype showed up just a few times. The chain employs TRBV27 and TRBJ1-5; TRBD1 matches at 7 bases. Per the germline V gene, CDR1 is MNHEY and CDR2 is SMNVEV (reference sequence). J gave up 10 bases and V 1 base, and 7 bases lay outside the gene matches. This CDR3 has 14 amino acids. The CDR3 DNA reads TGTGCCAGCAGTTTATATGAAGGGGGCAGACCCCAGCATTTT. Residues: CASSLYEGGRPQHF.

This clonotype was seen ten or more times. This chain links TRBV28 with TRBJ2-2, with 8 bases identical to TRBD1. Germline values: CDR1 MDHEN, CDR2 SYDVKM. V was pared by 6 bases and J by 6 bases, with 6 bases of the junction left unmatched. This CDR3 has 14 amino acids. The CDR3 is CASRGQGAAGELFF. The CDR3, as DNA: TGTGCCAGCAGAGGACAGGGCGCGGCCGGGGAGCTGTTTTTT.

In this sample, this clonotype turned up a few times. This chain links TRBV7-2 with TRBJ1-6, with D uncertain. Trimming shortened V by 5 bases and J by 8 bases, and 16 bases separated the two germline ends. Per germline, CDR1 SGHTA and CDR2 FQGNSA. The CDR3 runs to 15 residues. As DNA, the CDR3 is TGTGCCAGCAGCGGACGCCTCACGGCGGATTCACCCCTCCACTTT. This encodes CASSGRLTADSPLHF.

The table lists this clonotype with many counts. The chain recombines TRBV6-1 with TRBJ2-7; tentatively, D is TRBD1 or TRBD2 (5 bases each). The V gene lost 7 bases and the J gene lost 3 bases, with 16 bases spanning the gap. The germline CDR1 and CDR2 sequences are MNHNS and SASEGT. This CDR3 spans 14 amino acids. CDR3 region: CASKRAGSNYEQYF. The CDR3 DNA follows: TGTGCCAGCAAGAGGGCAGGGTCGAACTACGAGCAGTACTTC.

This clonotype was recorded at least ten times. The rearrangement uses TRBV27 and TRBJ2-3; 11 positions agree with TRBD2. The germline V gene encodes CDR1 MNHEY and CDR2 SMNVEV (reference sequence). Unmatched junction bases numbered 6, after V lost 7 bases and J lost 0 bases. CDR3 length: 16 amino acids. CDR3 amino acids: CASTLSGGESTDTQYF. The DNA for the CDR3 is TGTGCCAGCACCCTTAGCGGGGGGGAAAGCACAGATACGCAGTATTTT.

Comments on this clonotype: Being one base from a much bigger clone, this may be a read error. CDR3 DNA: TGTGCCGGCAGCCAAGGGACTAGCGGGAGACCCTACAATGAGCAGTTCTTC. This codes for CAGSQGTSGRPYNEQFF. The genes are TRBV3-1 and TRBJ2-1; 14 bases are a match to TRBD2. Germline values: CDR1 LGHDT, CDR2 YNNKEL (reference sequence). The CDR3 runs 17 residues.

This clonotype was recorded many times. The chain links TRBV14 to TRBJ2-1, with 9 bases matching TRBD1. The CDR3 consists of 18 residues. V lost 0 bases and J lost 5; bases outside the gene matches: 11. The germline V gene encodes CDR1 SGHDN and CDR2 FVKESK. The CDR3 sequence is CASSQELLWGQGHNEQFF. CDR3 DNA sequence: TGTGCCAGCAGCCAAGAACTCCTTTGGGGACAGGGCCACAATGAGCAGTTCTTC.

This chain uses TRBV6-5 with TRBJ2-7, with 7 bases aligning to TRBD1. Germline CDR1 reads MNHEY; CDR2 reads SVGAGI. The CDR3 runs 16 residues. The V gene end was trimmed by 0 bases and the J gene end by 0 bases; junction bases not matched to a gene: 5. The CDR3 DNA follows: TGTGCCAGCAGTTACTCAAAACAGGGGCGCTCCTACGAGCAGTACTTC. Amino acid sequence: CASSYSKQGRSYEQYF.

This clonotype came up many times. J is TRBJ2-3 and V is TRBV6-1; D ambiguous. V was pared by 6 bases and J by 6 bases, with 22 bases between. The CDR3 sequence is 16 residues long. From germline, CDR1 is MNHNS and CDR2 SASEGT. The CDR3 loop is CASSSDEGFDRDTQYF. CDR3 in DNA: TGTGCCAGCAGCTCCGACGAAGGGTTCGATCGGGATACGCAGTATTTT.

This clonotype was counted ten times or more. The chain joins TRBV20-1 to TRBJ2-7; 7 bases map to TRBD1. The length of the CDR3 is 14 residues. The germline CDR1 and CDR2 sequences are DFQATT and SNEGSKA (reference sequence). V lost 5 bases to trimming and J lost 2 bases; unmatched junction nucleotides: 9. Written as DNA, the CDR3 is TGCAGTGCTGTGCCGACAGGGAGACCCTACGAGCAGTACTTC. Its protein product is CSAVPTGRPYEQYF.

This clonotype was seen ten or more times. The chain employs TRBV28 and TRBJ1-2; 9 nucleotides align to TRBD1. V lost 7 bases and J lost 5; bases outside the gene matches: 5. Germline V gene data show CDR1 as MDHEN and CDR2 as SYDVKM. The CDR3 sequence is 13 residues long. CDR3 DNA sequence: TGTGCCAGCACGACAGGGGGGAGGTATGGCTACACCTTC. It translates to CASTTGGRYGYTF.

The chain has TRBV20-1 and TRBJ1-3; possibly TRBD1 for D (5 bases). The germline V gene encodes CDR1 DFQATT and CDR2 SNEGSKA (reference sequence). Trimming removed 3 bases from V and 2 bases from J, with 5 bases in between. The length of the CDR3 is 12 residues. CDR3 DNA sequence: TGCAGTGCTAGCAGGGCTGGAAACACCATATATTTT. Translation gives CSASRAGNTIYF.

This clonotype appeared many times. The CDR3 sequence is CASSPWAGQKETQYF. CDR3 nucleotides: TGTGCCAGCAGCCCTTGGGCCGGACAGAAAGAGACCCAGTACTTC. This sequence joins TRBV7-2 and TRBJ2-5; D perhaps matches TRBD1 (6 bases). The CDR3 consists of 15 residues. V was pared by 5 bases and J by 3 bases, with 16 bases between. Germline V gene lookup returns CDR1 SGHTA and CDR2 FQGNSA. Filled out from reference TRBV7-2 and TRBJ2-5, the complete variable domain reads GAGVSQSPSNKVTEKGKDVELRCDPISGHTALYWYRQSLGQGLEFLIYFQGNSAPDKSGLPSDRFSAERTGGSVSTLTIQRTQQEDSAVYLCASSPWAGQKETQYFGPGTRLLVL.

In the case of this clonotype: A read error may explain this, as a much larger clone is one base away. CDR3 DNA sequence: TGTGCCAGCAATGTACAGGGGGACACTGAAGCTTTCTTT. Its translation: CASNVQGDTEAFF. The V call is TRBV3-1, the J call TRBJ1-1, with 8 bases lining up with TRBD1. Trimming cost V 7 bases and J 3 bases; bases outside gene matches: 4. The CDR3 runs 13 residues. From germline, CDR1 is LGHDT and CDR2 YNNKEL (reference sequence). Together with reference TRBV3-1 and TRBJ1-1, the CDR3 gives the full variable domain: DTAVSQTPKYLVTQMGNDKSIKCEQNLGHDTMYWYKQDSKKFLKIMFSYNNKELIINETVPNRFSPKSPDKAHLNLHINSLELGDSAVYFCASNVQGDTEAFFGQGTRLTVV.

This clonotype was seen ten or more times. This chain joins TRBV5-1 and TRBJ2-7; TRBD1 or TRBD2 may be the D gene (5 bases each). V was trimmed by 0 bases and J by 3 bases, leaving 13 bases between them. The CDR3 is made up of 15 amino acids. Germline V CDR1 and CDR2: SGHRS, YFSETQ. Here the CDR3 reads CASSLGVGVFYEQYF. As DNA, the CDR3 is TGCGCCAGCAGCTTGGGAGTGGGGGTCTTCTACGAGCAGTACTTC. The full variable domain, its missing parts supplied by reference TRBV5-1 and TRBJ2-7, is KAGVTQTPRYLIKTRGQQVTLSCSPISGHRSVSWYQQTPGQGLQFLFEYFSETQRNKGNFPGRFSGRQFSNSRSEMNVSTLELGDSALYLCASSLGVGVFYEQYFGPGTRLTVT.

A few counts support this clonotype. The chain recombines TRBV27 with TRBJ2-3; no clear D gene. Germline values: CDR1 MNHEY, CDR2 SMNVEV (reference sequence). The germline V and J ends were trimmed by 6 bases and 0 bases, with 10 bases remaining between them. There are 14 residues in the CDR3. CDR3 nucleotides: TGTGCCAGCAGGAGGAGTTTGAGCACAGATACGCAGTATTTT. Translation gives CASRRSLSTDTQYF.